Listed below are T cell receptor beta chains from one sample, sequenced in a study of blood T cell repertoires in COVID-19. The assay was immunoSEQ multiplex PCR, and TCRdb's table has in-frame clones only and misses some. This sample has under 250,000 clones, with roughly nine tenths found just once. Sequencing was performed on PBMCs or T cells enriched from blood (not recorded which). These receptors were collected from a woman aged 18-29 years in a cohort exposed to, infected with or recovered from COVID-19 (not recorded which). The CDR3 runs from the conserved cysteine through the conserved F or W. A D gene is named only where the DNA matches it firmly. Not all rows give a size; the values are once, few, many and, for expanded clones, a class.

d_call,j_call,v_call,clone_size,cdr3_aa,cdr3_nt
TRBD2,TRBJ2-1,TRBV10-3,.,CATWTSGRGNEQFF,TGTGCCACATGGACTAGCGGGAGGGGGAATGAGCAGTTCTTC
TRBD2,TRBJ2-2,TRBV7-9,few,CASSSTSANTGELFF,TGTGCCAGCAGCTCGACTAGCGCAAACACCGGGGAGCTGTTTTTT
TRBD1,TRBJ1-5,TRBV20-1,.,CSASWSHPGQGQFSNQPQHF,TGCAGTGCTAGTTGGAGCCACCCGGGACAGGGGCAATTTAGCAATCAGCCCCAGCATTTT
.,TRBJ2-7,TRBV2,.,CASNRDGTYEQYF,TGTGCCAGCAACAGGGACGGGACCTACGAGCAGTACTTC
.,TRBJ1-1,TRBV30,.,CAWSVVQNTEAFF,TGTGCCTGGAGTGTGGTACAAAACACTGAAGCTTTCTTT
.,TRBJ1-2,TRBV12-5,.,CASGFGRGDYGYTF,TGTGCTAGTGGTTTTGGCAGGGGAGACTATGGCTACACCTTC
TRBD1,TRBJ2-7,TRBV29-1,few,CSVATGGYYEQYF,TGCAGCGTCGCGACAGGGGGCTACTACGAGCAGTACTTC
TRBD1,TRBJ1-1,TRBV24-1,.,CATSDRTGGFVGAFF,TGTGCCACCAGTGATAGGACAGGGGGCTTCGTAGGTGCTTTCTTT
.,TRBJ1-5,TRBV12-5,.,CASGLGGFNQPQHF,TGTGCTAGTGGTTTGGGAGGGTTCAATCAGCCCCAGCATTTT
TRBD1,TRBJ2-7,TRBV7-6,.,CASSSWTGGSEQYF,TGTGCCAGCAGCTCATGGACAGGGGGGAGCGAGCAGTACTTC
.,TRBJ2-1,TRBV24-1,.,CATSDSRAYNEQFF,TGTGCCACCAGTGACTCCCGGGCCTACAATGAGCAGTTCTTC
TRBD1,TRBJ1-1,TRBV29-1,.,CSGMTGVGDTEAFF,TGCAGCGGTATGACAGGGGTTGGGGACACTGAAGCTTTCTTT
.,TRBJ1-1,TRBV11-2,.,CASSWRLMNTEAFF,TGTGCCAGCAGCTGGCGACTGATGAACACTGAAGCTTTCTTT
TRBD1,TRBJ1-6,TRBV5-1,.,CASSLSQGQNSPLHF,TGCGCCAGCAGCTTATCACAGGGGCAGAATTCACCCCTCCACTTT
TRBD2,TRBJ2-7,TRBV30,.,CAWSVRASGRNGGFGEQYF,TGTGCCTGGAGTGTACGGGCTAGCGGGAGAAACGGTGGGTTTGGCGAGCAGTACTTC
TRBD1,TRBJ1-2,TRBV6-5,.,CASSYSSGDSYGYTF,TGTGCCAGCAGTTACTCGTCGGGGGACAGCTATGGCTACACCTTC
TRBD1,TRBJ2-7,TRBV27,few,CASSFQGVSSYEQYF,TGTGCCAGCAGTTTCCAGGGGGTTTCTTCCTACGAGCAGTACTTC
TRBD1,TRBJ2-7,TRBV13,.,CASSLGGSRDSFTKQYF,TGTGCCAGCAGCTTAGGCGGCTCAAGGGACAGCTTTACCAAGCAGTACTTC
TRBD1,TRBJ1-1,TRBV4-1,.,CASSHPGQGNTEAFF,TGCGCCAGCAGCCACCCGGGACAGGGGAACACTGAAGCTTTCTTT
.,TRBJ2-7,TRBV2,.,CASSERRYSYEQYF,TGTGCCAGCAGTGAACGGAGGTACTCCTACGAGCAGTACTTC
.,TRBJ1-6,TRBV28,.,CASLTYRRGDSPLHF,TGTGCCAGCTTGACTTACCGTCGCGGGGATTCACCCCTCCACTTT
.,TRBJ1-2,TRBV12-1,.,CASSSKGQGVAYGYTF,TGTGCCAGCAGCTCCAAGGGACAGGGGGTAGCCTATGGCTACACCTTC
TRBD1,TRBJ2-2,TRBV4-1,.,CASSPPGTGATGELFF,TGCGCCAGCAGCCCACCCGGGACAGGGGCTACCGGGGAGCTGTTTTTT
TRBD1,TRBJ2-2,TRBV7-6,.,CASSLTGGTDTGELFF,TGTGCCAGCAGCTTGACAGGGGGCACGGACACCGGGGAGCTGTTTTTT
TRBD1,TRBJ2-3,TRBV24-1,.,CATSLNDRGGTDTQYF,TGTGCCACCAGCCTTAACGACAGGGGAGGCACAGATACGCAGTATTTT
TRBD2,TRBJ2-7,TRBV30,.,CAWSLGTSGSLPYEQYF,TGTGCCTGGAGTCTAGGGACTAGCGGGAGTCTGCCCTACGAGCAGTACTTC
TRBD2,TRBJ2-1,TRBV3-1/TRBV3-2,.,CASSQVTSGPYNEQFF,TGTGCCAGCAGCCAAGTCACTAGCGGACCCTACAATGAGCAGTTCTTC